The clone carrying this TCR beta chain has only a few counts. Its antigen remains unidentified. The sample belongs to a study of T-cell memory formation after mild COVID-19. Notes on the study in general: Some responding clones appeared in pre-infection memory, suggesting cross-reactive memory joined. Among clones peaking at day 37 in the second wave, SARS-CoV-2 specificity remained unconfirmed.

cDNA libraries for TCR alpha and TCR beta, carrying sample barcodes and UMIs, came from 5'RACE with constant-segment primers. MiXCR, applied by TCRdb to the 5' RACE reads, yields one record per CDR3 protein. The table records hundreds of thousands of distinct CDR3 sequences, over 20% of them present only once. Per the germline V gene, CDR1 is MGHDK and CDR2 is SYGVNS. The CDR3 runs to 13 residues. V lost 4 bases and J 1 base, leaving 5 bases between the germline ends. The V and J genes are TRBV25-1 and TRBJ1-5; D not resolved. Sequenced material: PBMCs or a T cell subset sorted from them (not recorded which). This clonotype was sampled from an adult woman who had mild COVID-19 (a few samples of this study predate the infection). Cell type and time point are not known. In DNA, the CDR3 is TGTGCCAGCAGTGGAGACAGCAATCAGCCCCAGCATTTT. It encodes CASSGDSNQPQHF.